This T cell receptor beta chain stems from a study of T cells in tumors and immune-related adverse events. The CDR3 has 16 amino acids. Per the germline V gene, CDR1 is MRHNA and CDR2 is SNTAGT. V was pared by 4 bases and J by 0 bases, with 12 bases between. Libraries were prepared by immunoSEQ multiplex PCR; TCRdb keeps only in-frame clonotypes and omits some of them. This sample has fewer than 25,000 clones, with about 93% found just once. Sequencing used lymph node tissue, obtained from a patient treated with anti-PD-1 therapy. The chain couples TRBV6-4 to TRBJ2-2; D unclear. The clonotype comes from a female donor with metastatic renal cell carcinoma. Here the CDR3 DNA reads TGTGCCAGCAGTGTCGAGCTCCGGGCGAACACCGGGGAGCTGTTTTTT. This sequence encodes CASSVELRANTGELFF.